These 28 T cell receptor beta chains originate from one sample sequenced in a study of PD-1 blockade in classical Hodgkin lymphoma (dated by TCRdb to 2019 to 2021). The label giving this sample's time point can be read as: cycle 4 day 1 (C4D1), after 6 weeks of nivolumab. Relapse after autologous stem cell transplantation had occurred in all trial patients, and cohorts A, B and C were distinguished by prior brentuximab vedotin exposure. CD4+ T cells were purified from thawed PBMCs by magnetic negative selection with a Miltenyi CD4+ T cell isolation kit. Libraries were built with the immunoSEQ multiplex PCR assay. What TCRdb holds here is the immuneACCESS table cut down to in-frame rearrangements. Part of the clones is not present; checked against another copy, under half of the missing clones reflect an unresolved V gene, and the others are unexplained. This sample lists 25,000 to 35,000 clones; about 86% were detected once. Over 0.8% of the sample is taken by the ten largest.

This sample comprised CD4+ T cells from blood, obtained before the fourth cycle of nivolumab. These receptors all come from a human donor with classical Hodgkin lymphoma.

CDR3 bases: TGTGCCAGCACCAGTTATACCTACGAGCAGTACTTC. Protein sequence: CASTSYTYEQYF. This sequence joins TRBV21-1 and TRBJ2-7; TRBD1, the D gene given by the table, was not confirmed from the DNA. TRBV21-1 is annotated as a pseudogene. This CDR3 comprises 12 residues.

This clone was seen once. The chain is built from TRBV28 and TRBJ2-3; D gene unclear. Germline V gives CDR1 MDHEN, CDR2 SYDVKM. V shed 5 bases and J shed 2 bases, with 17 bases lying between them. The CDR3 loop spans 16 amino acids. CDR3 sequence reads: CASSAHWGINTDTQYF. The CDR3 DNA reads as TGTGCCAGCAGTGCCCACTGGGGAATAAACACAGATACGCAGTATTTT.

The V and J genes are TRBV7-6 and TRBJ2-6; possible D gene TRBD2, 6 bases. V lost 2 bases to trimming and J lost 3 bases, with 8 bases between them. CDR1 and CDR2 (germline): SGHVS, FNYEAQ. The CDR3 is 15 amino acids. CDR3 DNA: TGTGCCAGCAGCTTAAGGGGACTTGGGGCCAACGTCCTGACTTTC. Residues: CASSLRGLGANVLTF.

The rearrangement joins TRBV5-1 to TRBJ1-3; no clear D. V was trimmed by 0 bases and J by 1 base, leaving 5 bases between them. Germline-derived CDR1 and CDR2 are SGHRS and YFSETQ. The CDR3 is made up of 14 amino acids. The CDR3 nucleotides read TGCGCCAGCAGCTTGGAAGGTTCTGGAAACACCATATATTTT. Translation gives CASSLEGSGNTIYF.

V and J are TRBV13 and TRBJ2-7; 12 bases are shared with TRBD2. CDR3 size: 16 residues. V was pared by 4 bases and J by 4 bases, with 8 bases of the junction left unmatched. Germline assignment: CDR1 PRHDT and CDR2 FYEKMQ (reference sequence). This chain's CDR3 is CASSSGTSGGKYEQYF. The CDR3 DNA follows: TGTGCCAGCAGCTCCGGAACTAGCGGGGGGAAATACGAGCAGTACTTC.

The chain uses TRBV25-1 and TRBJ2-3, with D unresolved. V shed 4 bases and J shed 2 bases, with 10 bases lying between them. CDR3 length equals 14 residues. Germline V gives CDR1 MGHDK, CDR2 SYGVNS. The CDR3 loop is CASSGTLNTDTQYF. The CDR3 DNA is TGTGCCAGCAGTGGTACTTTAAACACAGATACGCAGTATTTT.

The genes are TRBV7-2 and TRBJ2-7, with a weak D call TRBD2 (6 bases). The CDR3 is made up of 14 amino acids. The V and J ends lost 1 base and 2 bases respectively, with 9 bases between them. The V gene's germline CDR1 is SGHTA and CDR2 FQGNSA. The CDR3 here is CASSLGGDTYEQYF. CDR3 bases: TGTGCCAGCAGCTTAGGGGGGGATACCTACGAGCAGTACTTC.

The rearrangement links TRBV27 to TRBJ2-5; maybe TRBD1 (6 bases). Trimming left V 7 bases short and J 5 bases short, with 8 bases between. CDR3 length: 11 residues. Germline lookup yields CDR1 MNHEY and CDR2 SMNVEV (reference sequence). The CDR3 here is CASTQGETQYF. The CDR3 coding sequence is TGTGCCAGCACCCAGGGGGAGACCCAGTACTTC.

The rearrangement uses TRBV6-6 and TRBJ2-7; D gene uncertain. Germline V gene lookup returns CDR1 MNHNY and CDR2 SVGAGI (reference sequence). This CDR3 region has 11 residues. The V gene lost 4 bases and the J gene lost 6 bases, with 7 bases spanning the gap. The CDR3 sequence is CASSSPGEQYF. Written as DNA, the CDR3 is TGTGCCAGCAGTTCCCCTGGCGAGCAGTACTTC.

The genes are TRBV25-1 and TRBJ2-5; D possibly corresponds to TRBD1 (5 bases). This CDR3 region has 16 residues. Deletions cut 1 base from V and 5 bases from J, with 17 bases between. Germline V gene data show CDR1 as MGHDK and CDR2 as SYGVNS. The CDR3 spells CASSEFAGRVSETQYF. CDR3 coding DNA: TGTGCCAGCAGTGAATTCGCTGGCAGGGTGTCTGAGACCCAGTACTTC. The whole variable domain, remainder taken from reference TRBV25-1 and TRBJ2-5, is EADIYQTPRYLVIGTGKKITLECSQTMGHDKMYWYQQDPGMELHLIHYSYGVNSTEKGDLSSESTVSRIRTEHFPLTLESARPSHTSQYLCASSEFAGRVSETQYFGPGTRLLVL.

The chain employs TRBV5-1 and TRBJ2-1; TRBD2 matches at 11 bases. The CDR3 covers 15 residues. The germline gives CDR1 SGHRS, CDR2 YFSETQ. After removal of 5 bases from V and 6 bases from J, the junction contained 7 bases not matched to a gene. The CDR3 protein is CASSISGGDLNEQFF. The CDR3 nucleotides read TGCGCCAGCAGTATTAGCGGGGGGGACCTCAATGAGCAGTTCTTC.

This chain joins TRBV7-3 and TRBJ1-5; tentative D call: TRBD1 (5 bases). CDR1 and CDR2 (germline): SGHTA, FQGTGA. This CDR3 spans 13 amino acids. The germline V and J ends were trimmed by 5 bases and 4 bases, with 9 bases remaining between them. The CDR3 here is CASSIQGNQPQHF. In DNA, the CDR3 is TGTGCCAGCAGCATTCAGGGAAATCAGCCCCAGCATTTT.

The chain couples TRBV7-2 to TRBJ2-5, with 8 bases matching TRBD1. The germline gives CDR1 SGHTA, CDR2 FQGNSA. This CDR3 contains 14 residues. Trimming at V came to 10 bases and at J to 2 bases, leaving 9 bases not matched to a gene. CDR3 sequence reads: CATKIQGVQETQYF. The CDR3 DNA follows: TGTGCCACCAAGATACAGGGGGTACAAGAGACCCAGTACTTC.

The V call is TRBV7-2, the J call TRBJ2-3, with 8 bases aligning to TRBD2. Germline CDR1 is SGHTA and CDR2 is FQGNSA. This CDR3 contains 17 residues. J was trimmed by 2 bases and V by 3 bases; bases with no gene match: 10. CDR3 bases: TGTGCCAGCAGCTTTAGGGTGCGGGGGGCATCCACAGATACGCAGTATTTT. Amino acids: CASSFRVRGASTDTQYF.

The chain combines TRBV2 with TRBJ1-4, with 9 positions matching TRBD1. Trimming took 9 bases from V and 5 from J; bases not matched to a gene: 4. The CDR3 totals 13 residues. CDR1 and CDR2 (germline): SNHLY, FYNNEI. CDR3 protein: CARSGTGNEKLFF. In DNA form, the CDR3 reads TGTGCCAGATCCGGGACAGGGAATGAAAAACTGTTTTTT.

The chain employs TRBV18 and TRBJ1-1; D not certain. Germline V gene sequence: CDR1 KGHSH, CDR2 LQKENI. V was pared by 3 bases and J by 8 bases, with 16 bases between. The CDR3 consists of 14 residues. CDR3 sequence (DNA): TGTGCCAGCTCACCCCGTGGTCAGGCACTGGAAGCTTTCTTT. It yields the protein CASSPRGQALEAFF.

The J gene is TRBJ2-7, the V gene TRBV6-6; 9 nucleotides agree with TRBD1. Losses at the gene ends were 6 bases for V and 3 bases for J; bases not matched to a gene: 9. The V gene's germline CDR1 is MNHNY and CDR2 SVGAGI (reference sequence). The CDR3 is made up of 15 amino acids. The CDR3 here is CASSPGTGRIYEQYF. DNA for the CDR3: TGTGCCAGCAGCCCCGGGACAGGGAGGATCTACGAGCAGTACTTC.

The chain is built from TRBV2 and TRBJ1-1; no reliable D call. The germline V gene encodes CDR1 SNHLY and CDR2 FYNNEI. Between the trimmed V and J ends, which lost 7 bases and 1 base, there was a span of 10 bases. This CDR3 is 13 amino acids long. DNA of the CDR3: TGTGCCAGCACTTGGACGGGGAACACTGAAGCTTTCTTT. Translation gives CASTWTGNTEAFF.

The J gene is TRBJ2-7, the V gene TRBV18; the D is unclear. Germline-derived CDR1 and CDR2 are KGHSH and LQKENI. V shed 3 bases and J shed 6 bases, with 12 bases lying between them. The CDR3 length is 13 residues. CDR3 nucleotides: TGTGCCAGCTCACCTAATGCAGGTGGCGAGCAGTACTTC. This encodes CASSPNAGGEQYF. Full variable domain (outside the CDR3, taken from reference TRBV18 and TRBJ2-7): NAGVMQNPRHLVRRRGQEARLRCSPMKGHSHVYWYRQLPEEGLKFMVYLQKENIIDESGMPKERFSAEFPKEGPSILRIQQVVRGDSAAYFCASSPNAGGEQYFGPGTRLTVT.

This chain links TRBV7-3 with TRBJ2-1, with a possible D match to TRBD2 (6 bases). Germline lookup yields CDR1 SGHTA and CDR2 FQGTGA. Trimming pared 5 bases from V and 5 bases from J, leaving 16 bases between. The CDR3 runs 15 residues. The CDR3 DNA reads TGTGCCAGCAGCCCAGCGGGTAGCCGGCACAATGAGCAGTTCTTC. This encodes CASSPAGSRHNEQFF.

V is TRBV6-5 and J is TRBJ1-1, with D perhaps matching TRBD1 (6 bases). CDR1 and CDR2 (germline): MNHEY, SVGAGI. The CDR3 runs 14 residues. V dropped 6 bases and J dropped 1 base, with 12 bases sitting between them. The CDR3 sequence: CASRNRAANTEAFF. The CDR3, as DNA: TGTGCCAGCAGAAACAGGGCCGCGAACACTGAAGCTTTCTTT.

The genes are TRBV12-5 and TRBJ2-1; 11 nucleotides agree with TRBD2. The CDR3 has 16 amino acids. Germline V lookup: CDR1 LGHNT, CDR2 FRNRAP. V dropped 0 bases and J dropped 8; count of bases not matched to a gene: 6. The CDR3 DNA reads TGTGCTAGTGGTTTGGTGTTAGCGGGGGGGCCCCATGAGCAGTTCTTC. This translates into CASGLVLAGGPHEQFF.

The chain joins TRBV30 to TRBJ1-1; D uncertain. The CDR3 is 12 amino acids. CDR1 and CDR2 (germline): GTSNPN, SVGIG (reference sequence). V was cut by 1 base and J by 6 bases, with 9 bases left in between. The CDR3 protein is CAWSDLRAEAFF. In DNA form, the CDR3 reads TGTGCCTGGAGTGACTTGAGGGCTGAAGCTTTCTTT.

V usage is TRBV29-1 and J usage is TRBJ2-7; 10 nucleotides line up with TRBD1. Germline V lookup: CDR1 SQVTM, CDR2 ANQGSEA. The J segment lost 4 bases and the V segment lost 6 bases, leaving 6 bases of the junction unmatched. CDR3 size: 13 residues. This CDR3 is CSVRTGGPYEQYF. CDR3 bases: TGCAGCGTCCGGACAGGGGGGCCTTACGAGCAGTACTTC.

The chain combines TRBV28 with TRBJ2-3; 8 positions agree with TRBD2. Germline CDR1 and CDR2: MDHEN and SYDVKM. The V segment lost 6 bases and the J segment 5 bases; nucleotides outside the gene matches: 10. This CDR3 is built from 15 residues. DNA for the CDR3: TGTGCCAGCAGCAAACTAGCGGTAGGACGAGATACGCAGTATTTT. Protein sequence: CASSKLAVGRDTQYF.

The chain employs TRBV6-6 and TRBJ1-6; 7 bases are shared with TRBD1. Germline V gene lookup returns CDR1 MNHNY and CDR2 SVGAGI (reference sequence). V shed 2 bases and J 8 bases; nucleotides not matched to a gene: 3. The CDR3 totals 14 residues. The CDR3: CASSYRQGDSPLHF. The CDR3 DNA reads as TGTGCCAGCAGTTACAGGCAGGGGGATTCACCCCTCCACTTT.

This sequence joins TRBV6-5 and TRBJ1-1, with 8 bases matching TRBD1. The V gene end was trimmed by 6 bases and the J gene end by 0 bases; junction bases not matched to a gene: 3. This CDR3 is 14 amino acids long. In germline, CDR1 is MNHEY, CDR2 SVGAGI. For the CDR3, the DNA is TGTGCCAGCAGAGGACAGGGCATGAACACTGAAGCTTTCTTT. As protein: CASRGQGMNTEAFF.

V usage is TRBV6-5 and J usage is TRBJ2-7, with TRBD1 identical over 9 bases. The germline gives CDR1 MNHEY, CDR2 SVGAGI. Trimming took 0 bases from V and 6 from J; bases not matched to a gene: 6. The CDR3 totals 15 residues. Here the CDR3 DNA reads TGTGCCAGCAGTTACTCAGGGACAGGGCCCTCCGAGCAGTACTTC. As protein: CASSYSGTGPSEQYF.